The present TCR beta chain was sequenced within a study of spatial heterogeneity in lung cancer. Looking at the study overall: Available PBMC from follow-up, collected a median of roughly 24 months after resection, underwent sequencing.

From the 5' RACE reads, TCRdb called clonotypes with MiXCR, one entry per CDR3 protein. The table shows tens of thousands of distinct CDR3 sequences, with less than 9% occurring only once. Trimming at V came to 10 bases and at J to 0 bases, leaving 12 bases not matched to a gene. The CDR3 loop spans 16 amino acids. Germline V gene lookup returns CDR1 MGHDK and CDR2 SYGVNS. In the case of this clonotype: Its antigen is undetermined.

Time point of the sample: blood at routine non-recurrence follow-up after resection. The authors sequenced whole RNA from tumor, nontumor lung or frozen PBMC without sorting. Points from the study as a whole: There were more appearances of ubiquitous expanded tumor TCRs in blood at resection than at follow-up.

The clonotype was recovered from a female donor with early-stage non-small cell lung cancer. This chain connects TRBV25-1 to TRBJ2-3, with 8 nucleotides matching TRBD1. The source was PBMCs, collected at follow-up. CDR3 sequence reads: CANAGTGTLSTDTQYF. CDR3 in DNA: TGTGCCAACGCCGGGACAGGAACCTTGAGCACAGATACGCAGTATTTT.